The sequence of this T cell receptor (beta chain) was determined in a study of glioma-infiltrating T cells. Study-level information: Samples included WHO grade II oligodendrogliomas or astrocytomas and initial-diagnosis grade IV glioblastomas.

The study, taken as a whole, reports: A blood CDR3 motif signature was depleted in highly divergent patients.

The iRepertoire nested amplicon-rescue multiplex PCR amplified TCR alpha and beta CDR3s from RNA. Input was about 85-450 ng of tissue mRNA or PBMC total RNA. TCRdb recomputed calls from the multiplex PCR reads with MiXCR, one row per CDR3 protein. The sample has more than 300,000 distinct CDR3 sequences; roughly two fifths are singletons. The germline gives CDR1 MNHNS, CDR2 SASEGT. With 5 bases clipped from V and 3 bases from J, the junction kept 8 bases outside the gene matches. The CDR3 has 15 amino acids. This clonotype was observed many times. What it recognizes is unknown. The sample was glioma tissue, nonneoplastic brain tissue, or PBMCs (not recorded which). This receptor was taken from a human donor with low-grade glioma or glioblastoma, undergoing nonglioma brain surgery, or in good health (not recorded which). This rearrangement joins TRBV6-1 to TRBJ1-2; the match to TRBD1 covers 8 bases. Here the CDR3 DNA reads TGTGCCAGCAGTCGACAGACAGGGGCTTACTATGGCTACACCTTC. This codes for CASSRQTGAYYGYTF.